Sequencing of this TCR beta chain was carried out in a study of blood T cell repertoires in COVID-19 (dated by TCRdb to 2020 to 2022). The study in broad terms: The collaborator samples originated in the United States, Italy and Spain and spanned the acute and convalescent phases of COVID-19. A de-identified subject ID, COVID-19 status, age in years and sex were almost always included in the sample metadata. The prospective study material was composed of cDNA or gDNA derived from T cells, B-cell-depleted T cells, or PBMCs. Samples were obtained from the ongoing ImmuneRACE study (first 160 participants) and from approximately 1,200 subjects provided by 6 global collaborators. Where available, HLA class I and class II types were obtained from metadata supplied by the sample provider rather than from assay-based typing. The dataset comprised deeply sampled blood TCRbeta repertoires from subjects exposed to, actively infected with, or recovered from COVID-19. The repertoires were released in a freely available public database intended as a resource for research on the immune response to SARS-CoV-2.

Whole blood was collected in K2EDTA tubes by collaborating institutions according to the institutions' own protocols. Collaborator samples were shipped for TCRbeta analysis as frozen whole blood, isolated PBMCs, or DNA extracted from either sample type. Counted from cysteine to phenylalanine, this CDR3 has 14 amino acids. Left in the record is the CDR3 DNA by itself, 42 bases read in frame from the first base. The junction shows trimming of 6 bases on V and 8 bases on J, plus 16 bases between the germline ends. In the germline V gene, CDR1 corresponds to SNHLY and CDR2 to FYNNEI. General conclusions and limits of the study: The quantity of clinical and demographic metadata differed by source and by participant and was supplied without curation.

TCRbeta CDR3 regions were amplified from genomic DNA using the immunoSEQ Assay, a bias-controlled multiplex PCR. Per the source publication's procedure: The number of nucleated cells in each sample was estimated by amplification of reference gene primers within the assay. To quantify the absolute abundance of each unique TCRbeta CDR3 rearrangement, sequence reads were collapsed and filtered. Productive Simpson clonality was computed per sample as the square root of Simpson's diversity index over productive rearrangements. In TCRdb, the immuneACCESS table is reduced to in-frame sequences with V and J assigned. These tables do not hold every clone; where another copy was compared, an unresolved V gene accounts for under half, and the others remain unexplained. The V and J calls and clone size were taken over from that table, and D and trimming were inferred from the DNA. The sample yields about 67,000 clones; 87% were counted once. 4% to 5.5% of the sample lies in the top ten.

Notes on this clone: This receptor's antigen is unknown. No qualities accompany the bases; no much larger clone lies one base away.

The sequenced sample consisted of peripheral blood. The sequence was obtained from a man aged 45-65 years with active COVID-19. The V and J segments used are TRBV2 and TRBJ1-4; TRBD1 is perhaps the D gene, given 6 matching bases. The bases read TGTGCCAGCAGGGCAGGGGCCGTCCGGGAAAAACTGTTTTTT. Its amino acids are CASRAGAVREKLFF.